These 12 T cell receptor beta chains were sequenced from one sample in a study of metastatic and nonmetastatic thyroid tumors. Each patient came to thyroid surgery without any prior treatment (of any kind). TCRdb reprocessed the PCR reads using MiXCR. The table lists about 20,000 clones, approximately 25% of them singletons, with about 6.4% in the top ten. The sequenced sample consisted of tumor tissue. All receptors come from a female donor with papillary thyroid cancer or a benign thyroid nodule (not recorded which). Some clones in this sample may be carry-over from other donors' samples.

Turning to this clone: At one boundary the junction diverges from the germline segment, which might be a read error. Here the CDR3 DNA reads TGTGCTAGCAGCCCCCGGGACAGAGATAATTCAACCCTCCACTTT. It yields the protein CASSPRDRDNSTLHF. The V gene is TRBV7-8, the J gene TRBJ1-6; 7 bases are shared with TRBD1. The CDR3 runs 15 residues. Germline-derived CDR1 and CDR2 are SGHVS and FQNEAQ.

There are a few counts of this clone. The V and J genes are TRBV6-4 and TRBJ2-2; 10 bases are a match to TRBD2. The length of the CDR3 is 15 residues. The V gene end was trimmed by 2 bases and the J gene end by 6 bases; junction bases not matched to a gene: 3. Germline V gene lookup returns CDR1 MRHNA and CDR2 SNTAGT. The CDR3 protein is CASSDGAGGPGELFF. The CDR3 DNA reads TGTGCCAGCAGTGACGGAGCGGGAGGGCCCGGGGAGCTGTTTTTT.

In its sample, this clone was seen many times. This chain uses TRBV16 with TRBJ1-6, with D possibly matching TRBD1 (5 bases). The CDR3 runs 16 residues. In germline, CDR1 is KGHSY, CDR2 FQNENV. Deletions cut 2 bases from V and 6 bases from J, with 14 bases between. The CDR3: CASSQQGSVPNSPLHF. As DNA, the CDR3 is TGTGCCAGCAGCCAACAGGGATCGGTTCCTAATTCACCCCTCCACTTT.

This clone was found many times. V usage is TRBV10-1 and J usage is TRBJ1-6; a possible D gene is TRBD1 (5 bases). Per the germline V gene, CDR1 is WNHNN and CDR2 is SYGVQD (reference sequence). This CDR3 spans 13 amino acids. V gave up 2 bases and J gave up 10 bases, with 9 bases separating them. CDR3 sequence (DNA): TGCGCCAGCAGTGAGGGGGCAGGCTCACCCCTCCACTTT. Amino acid sequence: CASSEGAGSPLHF.

Relative to its sample, this clone is medium-sized. The genes are TRBV6-2 or TRBV6-3 and TRBJ2-3; 11 nucleotides line up with TRBD1. With V trimmed by 6 bases and J by 0 bases, 2 bases remained unmatched. CDR3 size: 15 residues. Per the germline V gene, CDR1 is MNHEY and CDR2 is SVGEGT. The CDR3 loop is CASRDRGRSTDTQYF. CDR3 nucleotide sequence: TGTGCCAGCAGGGACAGGGGGCGTAGCACAGATACGCAGTATTTT.

This clone was seen more than once but under ten times. The rearrangement uses TRBV6-4 and TRBJ2-7; 9 bases are shared with TRBD1. Germline CDR1 and CDR2: MRHNA and SNTAGT. Unmatched junction bases numbered 1, after V lost 4 bases and J lost 0 bases. The CDR3 loop spans 14 amino acids. Here the CDR3 DNA reads TGTGCCAGCAGTGGGACAGGGGTCTCCTACGAGCAGTACTTC. Protein: CASSGTGVSYEQYF.

This clone was seen at least ten times. This chain joins TRBV5-4 and TRBJ2-3; D unresolved. The CDR3 has 14 residues. CDR1 is SGHNT, CDR2 YYREEE, per germline (reference sequence). The germline V and J ends were trimmed by 0 bases and 4 bases, with 9 bases remaining between them. The CDR3 protein is CASSLGLEADTQYF. CDR3 in DNA: TGTGCCAGCAGCTTGGGGCTAGAGGCAGATACGCAGTATTTT.

There are a few counts of this clone. One end of the junction varies from germline; a read error may be responsible. V usage is TRBV11-2 and J usage is TRBJ2-1; D possibly corresponds to TRBD2 (5 bases). The CDR3 totals 15 residues. Germline CDR1 and CDR2: SGHAT and FQNNGV. The chain's CDR3 is CASILGTSSYNEQFF. CDR3 DNA sequence: TGTGCCAGCATCTTAGGTACTAGCTCCTACAATGAGCAGTTCTTC.

The chain recombines TRBV4-1 with TRBJ2-7; 7 bases fit TRBD2. J was trimmed by 12 bases and V by 0 bases; bases with no gene match: 11. This CDR3 spans 14 amino acids. Germline CDR1 MGHRA, CDR2 YSYEKL. CDR3 region: CASSQDVGGLSLYF. The CDR3 nucleotides are TGCGCCAGCAGCCAAGATGTGGGAGGGCTTTCTCTGTACTTC.

This clone was seen a few times. The chain couples TRBV28 to TRBJ2-3; 8 bases map to TRBD2. This CDR3 region has 18 residues. CDR1 and CDR2 (germline): MDHEN, SYDVKM. V shed 6 bases, J shed 1 base, and the junction held 15 bases outside the gene matches. The CDR3 region has the DNA TGTGCCAGCAGCTACACTCGGGCGGGAGGCCACCGCACAGATACGCAGTATTTT. This translates into CASSYTRAGGHRTDTQYF.

This clone is labeled as medium-sized. The V gene is TRBV19, the J gene TRBJ2-7; 8 bases map to TRBD1. The length of the CDR3 is 13 residues. Per the germline V gene, CDR1 is LNHDA and CDR2 is SQIVND (reference sequence). The trim removed 5 bases at V and 5 bases at J, leaving 5 bases unmatched. The CDR3: CASSPDRGDEQYF. In DNA, the CDR3 is TGTGCCAGTAGTCCCGACAGGGGCGACGAGCAGTACTTC.

This clone was observed a handful of times. V is TRBV28 and J is TRBJ2-7, with D unclear. Per germline, CDR1 MDHEN and CDR2 SYDVKM. The CDR3 consists of 14 residues. The V end lost 3 bases, the J end lost 0 bases, and 9 bases lay between the germline ends. CDR3 nucleotides: TGTGCCAGCAGTTTTGCGATTTTCTCCTACGAGCAGTACTTC. It translates to CASSFAIFSYEQYF.